The source of this TCR beta chain is a study of blood T cell repertoires in COVID-19. Background on the study: T cells, B-cell-depleted T cells, or PBMCs provided the cDNA or gDNA that served as material.

Sequencing was performed with immunoSEQ multiplex PCR; in TCRdb, only in-frame clones are kept and a portion is missing. The repertoire consists of just over 300,000 clones, with roughly 85% occurring once and the leading ten covering less than 2.5%. With 3 bases removed from V and 6 bases from J, the gap between germline ends came to 5 bases. This CDR3 contains 10 residues. Germline lookup yields CDR1 DFQATT and CDR2 SNEGSKA (reference sequence). Cohorts were based on clinical histories the participants reported. Symptom resolution, clearance, or two negative PCRs marked donors in Cohort 3 as recovered.

This clonotype originated in a young man who had recovered from COVID-19. The specimen was PBMCs or T cells enriched from blood (not recorded which). The chain has TRBV20-1 and TRBJ1-2; no reliable D call. Here the CDR3 reads CSASQDGYTF. The CDR3 DNA reads as TGCAGTGCTAGTCAGGATGGCTACACCTTC.